One and the same sample provided the 25 T cell receptor beta chains below, sequenced in a study of blood T cells in healthy people across ages (dated by TCRdb to the mid-2010s). The method behind the library was 5' RACE. TCRdb shows the sequencer as Illumina HiSeq 2500. A second PCR of about 6 to 12 cycles was run with a J-beta primer mix and a sample-barcoded 5' primer. TCRdb took the public reads, trimmed them with fastp at Q25, ran MiXCR for clone calling and kept in-frame beta chains. Rows merge per CDR3 protein into single entries with the most common DNA and genes. In all, the sample holds 700,000 or so distinct CDR3 sequences, and less than 45% of those were seen once. Together, the top ten hold approximately 31% of the sample. Sequenced: blood. The receptors here all came from an older man in good health.

V gene TRBV6-1 combines with J gene TRBJ2-7; D unclear. CDR1 is MNHNS, CDR2 SASEGT, per germline. Trimming stripped 6 bases from V and 4 bases from J, with 16 bases between. The CDR3 consists of 14 residues. CDR3 amino acids: CASRFSGPWYEQYF. The CDR3 DNA follows: TGTGCCAGCAGGTTTTCCGGCCCCTGGTACGAGCAGTACTTC.

Ten or more counts support this clonotype. The chain links TRBV10-3 to TRBJ2-7; D may be TRBD2 (6 bases). The CDR3 contains 14 residues. V gave up 0 bases and J gave up 6 bases, with 12 bases separating them. Germline lookup yields CDR1 ENHRY and CDR2 SYGVKD. Written as DNA, the CDR3 is TGTGCCATCAGTGAGTCTCGGGAGTGGGGCGAGCAGTACTTC. Its translation is CAISESREWGEQYF.

This clonotype was detected many times. The V gene is TRBV10-3, the J gene TRBJ2-1; D possibly corresponds to TRBD2 (6 bases). Germline values: CDR1 ENHRY, CDR2 SYGVKD. V shed 3 bases and J shed 5 bases, with 14 bases lying between them. The CDR3 covers 15 residues. CDR3 nucleotide sequence: TGTGCCATCAGTGATAATAGCGGCTTAAACAATGAGCAGTTCTTC. Amino acids: CAISDNSGLNNEQFF.

The chain recombines TRBV7-8 with TRBJ1-2; D remains unclear. V was pared by 0 bases and J by 8 bases, with 10 bases between. The CDR3 covers 13 residues. CDR1 and CDR2 from the germline V gene are SGHVS and FQNEAQ. Here the CDR3 DNA reads TGTGCCAGCAGCTTAGCTACGTCGCGAGGCTACACCTTC. Protein: CASSLATSRGYTF.

The rearrangement joins TRBV28 to TRBJ2-7; D is perhaps TRBD2 (5 bases). The CDR3 is made up of 12 amino acids. Germline V lookup: CDR1 MDHEN, CDR2 SYDVKM. V was pared by 5 bases and J by 7 bases, with 12 bases between. DNA for the CDR3: TGTGCCAGCAGTATCCTGACTACGGAGCAGTACTTC. Translation gives CASSILTTEQYF.

This clonotype was counted between two and nine times. The junction differs from germline at one of its ends, possibly a read error. This chain uses TRBV7-6 with TRBJ1-1; D remains ambiguous. The CDR3 is 13 residues long. CDR1 SGHVS and CDR2 FNYEAQ come from the germline V gene. CDR3 nucleotides: TGCGCCAGCAGCTTGGCCAGAGGGACTGAAGCTTTCTTT. It specifies CASSLARGTEAFF. Drawing the rest from reference TRBV7-6 and TRBJ1-1, the complete variable domain is GAGVSQSPRYKVTKRGQDVALRCDPISGHVSLYWYRQALGQGPEFLTYFNYEAQQDKSGLPNDRFSAERPEGSISTLTIQRTEQRDSAMYRCASSLARGTEAFFGQGTRLTVV.

This clonotype has more than one count but fewer than ten. The chain combines TRBV4-2 with TRBJ2-7; TRBD2 agrees at 8 bases. V lost 2 bases and J lost 3; bases outside the gene matches: 9. Germline CDR1 LGHNA, CDR2 YNFKEQ. This CDR3 spans 16 amino acids. The CDR3 loop is CASSQPGRAGDYEQYF. CDR3 coding DNA: TGTGCCAGCAGCCAACCGGGACGAGCGGGAGACTACGAGCAGTACTTC.

This clonotype showed up just a few times. The chain links TRBV20-1 to TRBJ2-1; D could derive from TRBD1 or TRBD2 (5 bases each). From germline, CDR1 is DFQATT and CDR2 SNEGSKA (reference sequence). Trimming shortened V by 2 bases and J by 0 bases, and 17 bases separated the two germline ends. This CDR3 spans 17 amino acids. CDR3 protein: CSARNPLRESSYNEQFF. DNA of the CDR3: TGCAGTGCTAGAAATCCTCTCAGGGAGAGCTCCTACAATGAGCAGTTCTTC.

To note about this clonotype: Since a much larger clone is just one base distant, this may be a read error. V is TRBV7-2 and J is TRBJ2-7; 7 positions match TRBD2. Trimming took 4 bases from V and 4 from J; bases not matched to a gene: 10. This CDR3 has 15 residues. From germline, CDR1 is SGHTA and CDR2 FQGNSA. CDR3 loop: CASSSRRGERYEQYF. The CDR3 nucleotides are TGTGCCAGCAGCTCCCGACGGGGGGAGCGGTACGAGCAGTACTTC. Supplemented by reference TRBV7-2 and TRBJ2-7, the full variable domain reads GAGVSQSPSNKVTEKGKDVELRCDPISGHTALYWYRQSLGQGLEFLIYFQGNSAPDKSGLPSDRFSAERTGGSVSTLTIQRTQQEDSAVYLCASSSRRGERYEQYFGPGTRLTVT.

This clonotype was picked up a small number of times. The gene calls are TRBV20-1 and TRBJ2-5; D not certain. The J call is in doubt because the DNA end fits TRBJ2-7 better. This CDR3 comprises 11 residues. Germline CDR1 is DFQATT and CDR2 is SNEGSKA (reference sequence). Here the CDR3 DNA reads TGCAGTGCTAGAGAGGACTACGAGCAGTACTTC. This sequence encodes CSAREDYEQYF.

This clonotype was found many times. V is TRBV25-1 and J is TRBJ2-5, with TRBD1 identical over 9 bases. The CDR3 extends over 14 amino acids. Germline CDR1 is MGHDK and CDR2 is SYGVNS. V lost 5 bases and J lost 4; bases outside the gene matches: 5. This CDR3 reads CASSIQGAGETQYF. The CDR3 region has the DNA TGTGCCAGCAGTATACAGGGGGCCGGAGAGACCCAGTACTTC.

The V and J genes are TRBV9 and TRBJ2-7; 7 bases are a match to TRBD1. The germline CDR1 and CDR2 sequences are SGDLS and YYNGEE. The junction had 5 bases not matched to a gene; V was cut back by 0 bases and J by 5 bases. CDR3 size: 14 residues. DNA for the CDR3: TGTGCCAGCAGCGTAGAAGTAGGGGGCGACGAGCAGTACTTC. Protein sequence: CASSVEVGGDEQYF.

On this clonotype itself: Possible read error: a much larger clone is one base away. The chain links TRBV4-2 to TRBJ2-1; 7 bases line up with TRBD2. The CDR3 consists of 15 residues. Per germline, CDR1 LGHNA and CDR2 YNFKEQ. Trimming removed 5 bases from V and 7 bases from J; junction bases left unmatched: 11. The CDR3 nucleotides are TGTGCCAGCAGCATTCTAGCGGAAGGAGTTAATGAGCAGTTCTTC. This codes for CASSILAEGVNEQFF.

This clonotype was seen a few times. This rearrangement joins TRBV11-3 to TRBJ2-3; 9 nucleotides match TRBD2. The V gene end was trimmed by 1 base and the J gene end by 4 bases; junction bases not matched to a gene: 3. Per the germline V gene, CDR1 is SGHNT and CDR2 is YENEEA. The CDR3 runs 15 residues. CDR3 DNA: TGTGCCAGCAGCTTAGGACTAGCGGCTGCAGATACGCAGTATTTT. It specifies CASSLGLAAADTQYF.

This chain uses TRBV5-1 with TRBJ2-7, with TRBD2 identical over 9 bases. CDR1 is SGHRS and CDR2 is YFSETQ in the germline V gene. Germline trimming cut 4 bases from V and 4 bases from J; bases unmatched to any gene: 9. This CDR3 is built from 15 residues. The CDR3 region has the DNA TGCGCCAGCAGCCCTAGGACTAGCGCGGGGTACGAGCAGTACTTC. This translates into CASSPRTSAGYEQYF. Full variable domain (outside the CDR3, taken from reference TRBV5-1 and TRBJ2-7): KAGVTQTPRYLIKTRGQQVTLSCSPISGHRSVSWYQQTPGQGLQFLFEYFSETQRNKGNFPGRFSGRQFSNSRSEMNVSTLELGDSALYLCASSPRTSAGYEQYFGPGTRLTVT.

Of note for this clonotype: At one end the junction does not follow the germline gene, possibly because of a read error. V usage is TRBV7-9 and J usage is TRBJ2-5; no firm D call. CDR3 length: 11 residues. CDR1 SEHNR and CDR2 FQNEAQ come from the germline V gene (reference sequence). This CDR3 is CTSSLGETQYF. The DNA of the CDR3 is TGTACCAGCAGCTTGGGTGAGACCCAGTACTTC.

This CDR3 is CASSPKSGDQETQYF. The CDR3 nucleotides read TGTGCCAGCAGTCCGAAATCGGGGGATCAAGAGACCCAGTACTTC. The chain joins TRBV27 to TRBJ2-5; possible D gene TRBD2, 6 bases. CDR3 length equals 15 residues. The V and J ends lost 5 bases and 2 bases respectively, with 15 bases between them. Germline V gene sequence: CDR1 MNHEY, CDR2 SMNVEV (reference sequence).

The CDR3 here is CASSQVSGGITDTQYF. The CDR3 nucleotides are TGCGCCAGCAGCCAAGTGAGCGGGGGGATAACAGATACGCAGTATTTT. The chain couples TRBV4-1 to TRBJ2-3, with 9 bases identical to TRBD2. CDR3 length: 16 amino acids. The J segment lost 3 bases and the V segment lost 1 base, leaving 5 bases of the junction unmatched. Germline V gene lookup returns CDR1 MGHRA and CDR2 YSYEKL.

The sample holds a few counts of this clonotype. This chain connects TRBV29-1 to TRBJ2-1; 12 nucleotides align to TRBD2. The CDR3 is 14 residues long. Losses at the gene ends were 5 bases for V and 8 bases for J; bases not matched to a gene: 7. Looked up from germline, CDR1 is SQVTM and CDR2 is ANQGSEA. CDR3 sequence: CSVTPSGRAHEQFF. CDR3 nucleotide sequence: TGCAGCGTTACCCCTAGCGGGAGGGCCCATGAGCAGTTCTTC.

This clonotype was detected a few times. The V gene is TRBV14, the J gene TRBJ2-3; TRBD2 matches at 8 bases. The germline CDR1 and CDR2 sequences are SGHDN and FVKESK. This CDR3 region has 18 residues. With V trimmed by 1 base and J by 2 bases, 11 bases remained unmatched. The CDR3 DNA reads TGTGCCAGCAGCCAAGTGGCCCCCGGGACTAGTTTCACAGATACGCAGTATTTT. Its protein is CASSQVAPGTSFTDTQYF.

The V call is TRBV20-1, the J call TRBJ1-2; weak D call: TRBD1 (5 bases). Germline V gene sequence: CDR1 DFQATT, CDR2 SNEGSKA (reference sequence). The CDR3 has 15 residues. V lost 5 bases and J lost 8, with 24 bases in between. The CDR3 DNA sequence: TGCAGTGCTTTCGGGACGGAGGTGGTTGCTAGCGGCTACACCTTC. Residues: CSAFGTEVVASGYTF.

The V and J genes are TRBV5-1 and TRBJ2-5, with D hard to call. The V gene lost 4 bases and the J gene lost 4 bases, with 11 bases spanning the gap. The CDR3 runs to 13 residues. Germline V gene lookup returns CDR1 SGHRS and CDR2 YFSETQ. In nucleotides, the CDR3 is TGCGCCAGCAGCCGGTCAAGCGTAGAGACCCAGTACTTC. Translated, it gives CASSRSSVETQYF.

The V call is TRBV20-1, the J call TRBJ2-3; TRBD2 matches at 11 bases. Germline assignment: CDR1 DFQATT and CDR2 SNEGSKA (reference sequence). CDR3 size: 14 residues. Trimming removed 6 bases from V and 9 bases from J; junction bases left unmatched: 11. The CDR3 sequence: CSAQSLAGEYTQYF. The CDR3 nucleotides read TGCAGTGCCCAATCACTAGCGGGAGAGTACACGCAGTATTTT.

CDR3: CASSRDQETQYF. Written as DNA, the CDR3 is TGCGCCAGCAGCAGGGATCAAGAGACCCAGTACTTC. This chain uses TRBV5-1 with TRBJ2-5; the D is unclear. Germline values: CDR1 SGHRS, CDR2 YFSETQ. CDR3 size: 12 residues. The V end lost 4 bases, the J end lost 2 bases, and 6 bases lay between the germline ends.

The gene calls are TRBV6-2 or TRBV6-3 and TRBJ1-1; D remains unclear. Trimming took off 2 bases at V and 5 bases at J, with 9 bases between the two ends. This CDR3 spans 13 amino acids. Germline V CDR1 and CDR2: MNHEY, SVGEGT. This CDR3 is CASSYRLGTEAFF. CDR3 bases: TGTGCCAGCAGTTACCGCTTGGGGACTGAAGCTTTCTTT.